Below, one TCR beta chain is given with its context. This clone was recorded once. No cognate antigen has been identified for it. Base qualities are not recorded, but no much larger clone differs from it by a single base. Receptors were amplified or captured by the immunoSEQ multiplex PCR assay. The multiplex PCR relied on a mix of 60 forward primers for TCR Vbeta segments and 13 reverse primers for TCR Jbeta segments. The CDR3 region of rearranged TCR beta genes was amplified from genomic DNA with a multiplex PCR assay. Amplified TCR beta libraries were sequenced as 87-base-pair reads on the Illumina HiSeq System. As for the authors' bioinformatics: A later analysis counted 65 million to 90 million unique TCR beta chains across the roughly 700 repertoires, and roughly 9.9 million of these chains were shared by at least two donors. Raw reads were error-corrected and collapsed into unique sequences with a nearest-neighbor algorithm that merged closely related sequences to remove PCR and sequencing errors. To assign V, D and J gene segments, CDR3 sequences were aligned to IMGT reference sequences. For a sequence to be retained, a match of at least six nucleotides was required to both a V gene segment and a J gene segment. A rearrangement counted as productive if the CDR3 had no stop codons and remained in frame with V and J, and every other rearrangement counted as non-productive. Following IMGT convention, CDR3 was defined as the stretch from the second conserved V-encoded cysteine up to the conserved J-encoded phenylalanine. The earlier analysis of approximately 590 of the donors excluded any sequence lacking an unambiguous match to a single V gene segment. In an earlier analysis of 450 to 750 of the donors, a V segment was called functional when productive rearrangements were above 56.7%, and segregating when the standard deviation between donors exceeded 5%. A statistical classification framework was built to diagnose cytomegalovirus status from the catalog of TCR beta chain sequences. In a later analysis, TCR nucleotide sequences were compared against IMGT/GENE-DB human TR gene sequences so that V and J genes could be assigned. Using the TCRdist pipeline, a later analysis assigned CDR3 sequences along with most-parsimonious VDJ recombination scenarios. In a later analysis, each TCR beta chain was defined by its CDR3 amino acid sequence together with its V-gene family, and reads without a unique V-gene family were excluded. In a later analysis, 450 to 600 highly shared, low-generation-probability nucleotide sequences were removed to address suspected cross-contamination and a sequencing artifact. In a later analysis, a clonal expansion index for each public chain was calculated from normalized within-repertoire ranks of inferred template counts. A later analysis computed generation probabilities with a VDJ recombination model fitted to out-of-frame rearrangements, and checked the results against IGoR. A later analysis scored TCR-TCR, TCR-HLA and TCR-CMV co-occurrence with hypergeometric tests, applying a repertoire-size bias correction to TCR pairs. In a later analysis, false discovery rates were estimated by permuting HLA or CMV assignments 20 times. In a later analysis, co-occurring TCRs were grouped with DBSCAN, and TCRdist sequence similarity was added when clustering was performed within HLA-allele-positive subsets. Co-occurrence clustering excluded repertoires with fewer than 30,000 or more than 120,000 public chains, plus five with anomalous nucleotide sharing. TCRdb stores this immuneACCESS table with in-frame sequences only. Part of the clones is absent; in the studies checked, under half of the shortfall reflects unresolved V genes, and no reason is known for the rest. V and J calls and clone size are copied from that table; D and trimming were computed from the DNA. A total of 180,000 or so clones appear in this sample, 70% to 80% of them only once. Together, the top ten hold around 1.5% of the sample.

This sample was taken from a study of cytomegalovirus exposure and HLA in healthy donors (dated 2017 in TCRdb). For context, the study as a whole: According to an earlier analysis of 550 to 700 of the donors, about 179 million T cells yielded 117 million unique TCR beta sequences and approximately 300 Gb of sequence data. A later analysis re-examined previously published TCR beta repertoires from about 670 donors and added high-resolution HLA genotyping to investigate patterns of TCR occurrence. To decide whether each TCR beta V gene segment behaved as functional or pseudogenic, an earlier analysis of fewer than 750 of the donors relied on high-throughput TCR beta sequencing. HLA typing included class I and class II loci at four-digit resolution. Every repertoire in the discovery cohort had been generated on one and the same sequencing platform. Roughly 5 DR-DQ haplotypes were treated as single units for association and clustering because of strong linkage in the cohort. Donor age, sex, ethnicity and CMV serostatus were compiled alongside the repertoire data. The study combined high-throughput TCR immunosequencing, statistical association of individual TCRs with disease status, and machine learning to predict cytomegalovirus infection status. The T cell repertoires of around 730 subjects were profiled by immunosequencing and related to cytomegalovirus serostatus. Typing coverage differed by locus: A, B, C, DRB1 and DQB1 were typed in roughly 620-630 donors, DQA1 in 522, DPA1 in around 580, and DPB1 in 400 to 480. Among some 410 genotyped donors of the cohort, an average of around 240,000 unique TCR beta nucleotide sequences were sequenced per donor, roughly a sixth of them non-productive. A later genetic analysis used genome-wide SNP genotypes for about 60% of the roughly 670 donors, treating that subset as a discovery cohort. Besides the first cohort of around 700 subjects, a separate validation cohort made up of over a hundred different subjects was used. Of the roughly 400 genotyped donors, about 84% fell in the genetic ancestry cluster associated with self-reported Caucasian donors. The study aimed to test whether cataloging public T cell receptors could reveal signatures of past pathogen exposure. Rather than drawing on any new phenotypic data, the later analysis identified candidate immune exposures from TCR beta sequences and the way those sequences occurred across donors. Approximately 330 gigabases of sequencing data and 70 million to 100 million unique TCR sequences made up an early release that covered approximately 650 HLA-typed donors.

On the study overall, not on this receptor specifically: CMV serostatus was the only immune exposure information available for the cohort. The study listed 170 or so TCR beta chains as associated with cytomegalovirus. In a later analysis, 16,951 TCR beta sequences were associated with specific HLA alleles at a false discovery rate of 0.05. A cluster of highly shared sequence variants was judged likely to represent a technical artifact of the sequencing pipeline. Three of the identified cytomegalovirus-associated TCR beta chains were confirmed in vitro to be specific for cytomegalovirus antigens. Roughly uniform sequencing depth across donors was assumed in presence/absence analyses, although this assumption may not hold. A later genetic analysis associated a missense DCLRE1C variant with V-gene and J-gene trimming of TCR beta chains, and an independent cohort replicated the association. The authors suggested that the approach could potentially be extended to other disease states and immunological phenotypes. Correlated functional status among segregating V segments might reflect linkage disequilibrium, but an unknown experimental factor could not be ruled out. Several of the top co-occurrence clusters appeared to be linked to parvovirus B19, influenza, CMV and Epstein-Barr virus, according to a later analysis. Broadly in line with IMGT annotations, most TCR beta V segments showed up in productive rearrangements about 87% or about 30% of the time in an earlier analysis of 450 to 750 of the donors. Some IMGT-functional V segments, including TRBV6-2 and TRBV6-3, could not be distinguished by the 87-base-pair reads and were therefore excluded. A later analysis found that HLA-associated TCR beta chains were more clonally expanded and had lower generation probabilities than equally common non-associated chains. Strong co-occurrence of HLA alleles, especially DR and DQ, made assigning TCR associations to individual alleles difficult. Cytomegalovirus status was reported to be diagnosed by the classifier with high specificity and sensitivity in both the original and validation cohorts. In a later analysis, TCR association rates were found to vary across HLA loci, with the most associated TCRs seen for DRB1 alleles and the fewest for HLA-C alleles. A later genetic analysis reported fewer N-insertions in productive TCRs among donors in an Asian-associated ancestry cluster than the roughly 620-donor mean. Because HLA typing was missing for some donors at each locus, association tests included only the typed subset. In this cohort, only TCR beta chains were sequenced, and detectable features were limited by the absence of alpha or paired-chain data. A later analysis found that most CMV-associated TCR beta chains appeared HLA-restricted, with HLA associations seemingly driven largely by CMV exposure. While some public TCRs were present in many individuals, most TCR sequences turned up only very rarely across donors. A further reported finding was that TCR beta sequences accurately predicted the HLA-A and HLA-B alleles for most subjects in the first cohort. Because counts were too low, about 18 rarely observed V segments, including chromosome 9 orphons, were left out of the earlier analysis of over 550 of the donors.

The cohort consisted of 670 or so healthy bone marrow donors. At the time of sampling, every cohort member was nominally healthy, though immune exposures that went unrecorded were likely present. The donor tested CMV seronegative and was one of the 352 seronegative cohort members. Every donor gave a peripheral blood sample, and the peripheral blood mononuclear cells from that sample were used for TCR beta sequencing. The Qiagen DNeasy Blood Extraction Kit was used to extract genomic DNA from the blood cell samples. The CDR3 has 17 amino acids, counting the end cysteine and phenylalanine. Of all the DNA, just the CDR3 is kept, 51 bases in frame from base 1.

The sequenced sample was PBMCs. The receptor's source is a man younger than 35 in good health and CMV-seronegative. The V and J genes are TRBV21-1 and TRBJ2-7; the listed D gene, TRBD1, was not tested against the DNA. TRBV21-1 is reported as a pseudogene. The DNA sequence reads TGTGCCAGCAGCAAAGATGGGACAGGGGGCCTCCCCTACGAGCAGTACTTC. Its translation reads: CASSKDGTGGLPYEQYF.